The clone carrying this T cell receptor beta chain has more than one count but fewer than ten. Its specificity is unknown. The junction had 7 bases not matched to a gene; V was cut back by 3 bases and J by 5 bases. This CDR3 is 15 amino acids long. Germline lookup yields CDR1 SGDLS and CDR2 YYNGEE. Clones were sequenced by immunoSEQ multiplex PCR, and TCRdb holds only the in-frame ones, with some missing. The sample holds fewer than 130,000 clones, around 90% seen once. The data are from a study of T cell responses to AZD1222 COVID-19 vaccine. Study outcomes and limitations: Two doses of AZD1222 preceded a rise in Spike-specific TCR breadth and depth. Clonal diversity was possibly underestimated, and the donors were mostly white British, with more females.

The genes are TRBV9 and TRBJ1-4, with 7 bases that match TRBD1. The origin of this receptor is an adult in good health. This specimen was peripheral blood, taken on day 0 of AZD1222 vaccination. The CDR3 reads CASSALTGQNEKLFF. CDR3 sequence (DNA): TGTGCCAGCAGCGCGCTGACAGGGCAGAATGAAAAACTGTTTTTT.